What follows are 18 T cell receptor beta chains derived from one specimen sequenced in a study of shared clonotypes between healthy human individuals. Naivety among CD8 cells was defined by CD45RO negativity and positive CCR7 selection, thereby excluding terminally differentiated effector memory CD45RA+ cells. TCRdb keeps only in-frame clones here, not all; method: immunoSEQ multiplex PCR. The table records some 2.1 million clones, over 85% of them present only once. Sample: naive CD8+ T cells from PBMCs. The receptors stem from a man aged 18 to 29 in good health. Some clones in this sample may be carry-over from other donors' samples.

In DNA form, the CDR3 reads TGTGCCAGCAGCCCCCTAAACAGGGTAGGGGACAGCACTGAAGCTTTCTTT. Protein product: CASSPLNRVGDSTEAFF. V gene TRBV5-6 combines with J gene TRBJ1-1; TRBD1 matches at 7 bases. This CDR3 region has 17 residues. Per germline, CDR1 SGHDT and CDR2 YYEEEE. The junction had 16 bases not matched to a gene; V was cut back by 4 bases and J by 4 bases.

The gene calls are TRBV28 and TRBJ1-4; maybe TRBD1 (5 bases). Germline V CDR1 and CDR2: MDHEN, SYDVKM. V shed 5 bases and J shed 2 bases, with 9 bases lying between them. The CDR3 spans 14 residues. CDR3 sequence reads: CASSGGNTNEKLFF. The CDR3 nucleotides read TGTGCCAGCAGTGGGGGGAATACTAATGAAAAACTGTTTTTT.

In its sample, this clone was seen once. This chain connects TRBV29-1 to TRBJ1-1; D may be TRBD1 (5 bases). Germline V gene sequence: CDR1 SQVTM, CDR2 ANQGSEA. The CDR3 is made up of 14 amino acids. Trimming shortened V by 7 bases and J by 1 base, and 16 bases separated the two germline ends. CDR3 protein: CSAGGRGSNTEAFF. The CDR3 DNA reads TGCAGCGCTGGTGGGAGGGGTTCGAACACTGAAGCTTTCTTT.

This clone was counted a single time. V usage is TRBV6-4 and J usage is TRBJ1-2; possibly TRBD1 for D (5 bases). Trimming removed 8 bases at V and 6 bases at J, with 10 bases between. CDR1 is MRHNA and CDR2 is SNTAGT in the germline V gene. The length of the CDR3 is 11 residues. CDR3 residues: CASLKGDGYTF. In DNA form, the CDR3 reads TGTGCCAGCCTAAAAGGGGATGGCTACACCTTC.

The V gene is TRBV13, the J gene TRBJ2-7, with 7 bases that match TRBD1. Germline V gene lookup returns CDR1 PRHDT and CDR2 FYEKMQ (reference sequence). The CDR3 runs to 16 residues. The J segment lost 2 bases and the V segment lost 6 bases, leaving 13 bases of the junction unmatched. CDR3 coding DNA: TGTGCCAGCAGGACCACCGCCGGGACAGCCACCTACGAGCAGTACTTC. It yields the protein CASRTTAGTATYEQYF.

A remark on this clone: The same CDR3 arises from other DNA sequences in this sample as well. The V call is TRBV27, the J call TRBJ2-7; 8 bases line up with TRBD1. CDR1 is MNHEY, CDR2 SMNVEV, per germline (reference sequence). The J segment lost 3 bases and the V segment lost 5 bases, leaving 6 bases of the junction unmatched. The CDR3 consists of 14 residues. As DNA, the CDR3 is TGTGCCAGCAGTCCAAGGACAGGGAGCTACGAGCAGTACTTC. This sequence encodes CASSPRTGSYEQYF.

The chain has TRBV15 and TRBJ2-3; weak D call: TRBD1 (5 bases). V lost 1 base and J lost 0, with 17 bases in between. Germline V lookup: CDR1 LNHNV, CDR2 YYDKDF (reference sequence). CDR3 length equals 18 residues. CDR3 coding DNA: TGTGCCACCAGCAGAGGACTGACAGATCAGATTAGCACAGATACGCAGTATTTT. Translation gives CATSRGLTDQISTDTQYF.

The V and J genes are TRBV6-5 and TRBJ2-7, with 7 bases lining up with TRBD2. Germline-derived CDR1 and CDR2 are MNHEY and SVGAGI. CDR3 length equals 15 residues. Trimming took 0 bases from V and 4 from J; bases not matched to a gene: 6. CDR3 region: CASSYSNREVYEQYF. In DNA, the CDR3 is TGTGCCAGCAGTTACTCGAATCGGGAGGTGTACGAGCAGTACTTC.

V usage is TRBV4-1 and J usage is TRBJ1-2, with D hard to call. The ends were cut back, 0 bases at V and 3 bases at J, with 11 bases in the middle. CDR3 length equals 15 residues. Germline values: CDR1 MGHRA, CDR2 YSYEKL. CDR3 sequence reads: CASSQEVIPDYGYTF. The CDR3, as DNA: TGCGCCAGCAGCCAAGAAGTAATTCCGGACTATGGCTACACCTTC.

In nucleotides, the CDR3 is TGTGCCAGCACCCGGGACAGTGACGAGCAGTACTTC. As protein: CASTRDSDEQYF. This chain links TRBV2 with TRBJ2-7; TRBD1 agrees at 7 bases. Losses at the gene ends were 7 bases for V and 5 bases for J; bases not matched to a gene: 5. Per germline, CDR1 SNHLY and CDR2 FYNNEI. CDR3 length equals 12 residues.

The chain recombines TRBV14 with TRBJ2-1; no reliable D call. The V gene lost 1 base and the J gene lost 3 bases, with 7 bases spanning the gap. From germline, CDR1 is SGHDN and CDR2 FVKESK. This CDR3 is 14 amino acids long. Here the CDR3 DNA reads TGTGCCAGCAGCCAAGTTCTTCACTACAATGAGCAGTTCTTC. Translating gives CASSQVLHYNEQFF. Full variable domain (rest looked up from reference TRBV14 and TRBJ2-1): EAGVTQFPSHSVIEKGQTVTLRCDPISGHDNLYWYRRVMGKEIKFLLHFVKESKQDESGMPNNRFLAERTGGTYSTLKVQPAELEDSGVYFCASSQVLHYNEQFFGPGTRLTVL.

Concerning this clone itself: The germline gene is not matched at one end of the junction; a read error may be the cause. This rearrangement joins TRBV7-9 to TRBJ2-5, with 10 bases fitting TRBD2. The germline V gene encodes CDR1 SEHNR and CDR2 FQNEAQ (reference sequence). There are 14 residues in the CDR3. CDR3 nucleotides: TGTGCCAGCAGGAGGCTAGCGGGAGAAGAGCCCCAGTACTTC. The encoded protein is CASRRLAGEEPQYF.

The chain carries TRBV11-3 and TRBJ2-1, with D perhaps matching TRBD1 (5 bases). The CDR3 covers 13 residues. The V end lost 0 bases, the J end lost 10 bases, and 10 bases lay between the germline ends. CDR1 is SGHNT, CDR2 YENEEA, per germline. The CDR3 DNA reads TGTGCCAGCAGCTTAGAGACAAGGGGCGAGCAGTTCTTC. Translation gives CASSLETRGEQFF.

The CDR3 DNA sequence: TGTGCCAGCAGTTGGGGACTAGCGGGGGTCCCGCAGCTCACAGATACGCAGTATTTT. Amino acids: CASSWGLAGVPQLTDTQYF. The J gene is TRBJ2-3, the V gene TRBV27; 14 nucleotides agree with TRBD2. The CDR3 runs to 19 residues. Germline V CDR1 and CDR2: MNHEY, SMNVEV (reference sequence). V was clipped by 4 bases and J by 2 bases; unmatched bases: 11.

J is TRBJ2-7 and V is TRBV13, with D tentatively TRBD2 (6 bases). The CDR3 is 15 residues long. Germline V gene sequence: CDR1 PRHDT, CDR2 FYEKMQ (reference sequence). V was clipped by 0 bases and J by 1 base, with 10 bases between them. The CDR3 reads CASSLGGTDSYEQYF. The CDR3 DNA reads TGTGCCAGCAGCTTAGGTGGGACTGATTCCTACGAGCAGTACTTC.

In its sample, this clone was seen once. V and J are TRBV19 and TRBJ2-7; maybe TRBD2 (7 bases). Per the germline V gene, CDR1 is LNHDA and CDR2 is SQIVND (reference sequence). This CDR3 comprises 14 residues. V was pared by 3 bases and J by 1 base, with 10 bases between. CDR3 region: CASSMGGASYEQYF. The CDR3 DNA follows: TGTGCCAGTAGTATGGGGGGGGCTTCCTACGAGCAGTACTTC.

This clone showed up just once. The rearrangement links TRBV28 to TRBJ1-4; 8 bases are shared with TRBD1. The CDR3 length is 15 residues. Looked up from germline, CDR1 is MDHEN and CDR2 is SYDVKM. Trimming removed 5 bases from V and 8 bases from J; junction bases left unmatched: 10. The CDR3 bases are TGTGCCAGCAGTCCAGCAGGGGGCGGGGAGGAAAAACTGTTTTTT. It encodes CASSPAGGGEEKLFF.

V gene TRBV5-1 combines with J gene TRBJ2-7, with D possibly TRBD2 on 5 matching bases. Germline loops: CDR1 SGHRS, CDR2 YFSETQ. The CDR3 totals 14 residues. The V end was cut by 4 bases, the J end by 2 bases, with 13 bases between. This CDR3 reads CASSPRAETYEQYF. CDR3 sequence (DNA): TGCGCCAGCAGCCCTAGAGCGGAAACCTACGAGCAGTACTTC.